The rows below give T cell receptor beta chains drawn from one sample of a study of T cell responses to AZD1222 COVID-19 vaccine. The repertoire was sequenced with immunoSEQ multiplex PCR; TCRdb's copy has only in-frame clones and lacks some. The sample has 100,000 to 150,000 clones, around 90% seen once. The material sequenced was peripheral blood, taken on day 0 of AZD1222 vaccination. The receptor set was obtained from an adult in good health. Each CDR3 is given without its conserved first and last residue. Fields, in order: V gene, J gene, CDR3 protein.

>TRBV19|TRBJ1-3
ASSITPPGHQSIY
>TRBV29-1|TRBJ2-2
SVQTSGTPGTGELF
>TRBV5-5|TRBJ2-1
ASRGPVLAGGPGEQF
>TRBV18|TRBJ2-1
ASSQGSGGNFNEQF
>TRBV5-8|TRBJ1-6
ASSLEGAVSPLH
>TRBV5-6|TRBJ1-2
ASSFQGTNYGYT
>TRBV7-9|TRBJ1-2
ASSLIGEAYYGYT
>TRBV11-3|TRBJ1-1
ASSLDGRQGSTEAF
>TRBV29-1|TRBJ2-5
SVGRSSGAQETQY
>TRBV5-1|TRBJ1-2
ASNPGQNLYGYT
>TRBV21-1|TRBJ1-2
ASSKVGDGYT
>TRBV5-8|TRBJ2-1
ASSQEKTDWANNEQF
>TRBV7-8|TRBJ1-2
ASSLPQPLGHNYGYT
>TRBV11-2|TRBJ2-2
ASSLGIAGELF
>TRBV18|TRBJ2-1
ASSGGPQGNEQF
>TRBV6-5|TRBJ1-3
ASSPTRIGNTIY
>TRBV7-4|TRBJ1-5
ASSSPGHRGGGQPQH
>TRBV7-2|TRBJ1-2
ASSLGSGYGYT